A single T cell receptor (beta chain) is shown here with its context. Its cognate antigen is unknown. This entry comes from a study of cytomegalovirus exposure and HLA in healthy donors. On the study more broadly: Around 80 million unique TCR sequences came from HLA-typed donors in an early release. Study-wide results and caveats: Follow-up analysis later connected one missense variant in DCLRE1C with trimming of TCR beta V- and J-genes. It was only CMV serostatus that was available as immune exposure information.

With 3 bases clipped from V and 6 bases from J, the junction kept 3 bases outside the gene matches. There are 15 residues in the CDR3. In germline, CDR1 is KGHSH, CDR2 LQKENI. Researchers ran the PCR with 60 Vbeta and 13 Jbeta primers. Produced via immunoSEQ multiplex PCR; TCRdb's table is partial and in-frame only. The sample comprises about 160,000 clones, almost 80% of which are singletons, and 0.95% to 1.5% rests with the top ten. The specimen sequenced was PBMCs. The chain combines TRBV18 with TRBJ1-5; 12 nucleotides agree with TRBD1. This TCR came from a woman between 50 and 59 years old in good health and CMV-seronegative. The CDR3 sequence is CASSPGTGGRQPQHF. Written as DNA, the CDR3 is TGTGCCAGCTCACCTGGGACAGGGGGCCGTCAGCCCCAGCATTTT.